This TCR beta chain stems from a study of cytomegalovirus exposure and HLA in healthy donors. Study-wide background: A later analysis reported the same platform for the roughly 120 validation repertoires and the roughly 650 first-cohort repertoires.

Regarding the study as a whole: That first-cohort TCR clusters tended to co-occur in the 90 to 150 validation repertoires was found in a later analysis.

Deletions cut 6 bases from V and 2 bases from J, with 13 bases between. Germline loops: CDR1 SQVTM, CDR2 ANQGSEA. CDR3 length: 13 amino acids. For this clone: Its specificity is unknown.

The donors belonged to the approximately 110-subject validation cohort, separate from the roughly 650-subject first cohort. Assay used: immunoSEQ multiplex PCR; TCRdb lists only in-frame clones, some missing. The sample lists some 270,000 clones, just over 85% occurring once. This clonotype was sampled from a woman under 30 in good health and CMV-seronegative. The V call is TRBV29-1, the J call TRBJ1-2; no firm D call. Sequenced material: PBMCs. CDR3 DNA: TGCAGCGTAGAGGCCGGGGTAAACTATGGCTACACCTTC. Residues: CSVEAGVNYGYTF.